This T cell receptor (beta chain) was retrieved from a study of blood T cell repertoires in COVID-19. Looking at the study overall: Whether acute or convalescent, the COVID-19 samples came from the United States, Italy and Spain. T cells, B-cell-depleted T cells, or PBMCs supplied cDNA or gDNA.

V shed 0 bases, J shed 4 bases, and the junction held 5 bases outside the gene matches. From germline, CDR1 is SGHRS and CDR2 YFSETQ. This CDR3 comprises 15 residues. This clone was recorded once. As processed by the authors: By means of reference gene primer amplification, nucleated cell counts were estimated. Sequencing was performed with immunoSEQ multiplex PCR; in TCRdb, only in-frame clones are kept and a portion is missing. The V and J calls and clone size were taken over from that table, and D and trimming were inferred from the DNA. This sample has roughly 26,000 clones, with approximately 66% found just once.

This sequence originates from a man aged 60 to 69 with active or convalescent COVID-19. Sequencing was carried out using peripheral blood. The chain is built from TRBV5-1 and TRBJ2-7; TRBD1 agrees at 9 bases. The CDR3 coding sequence is TGCGCCAGCAGCTTGGAGGGACAGGGAAGGTACGAGCAGTACTTC. Translation: CASSLEGQGRYEQYF.